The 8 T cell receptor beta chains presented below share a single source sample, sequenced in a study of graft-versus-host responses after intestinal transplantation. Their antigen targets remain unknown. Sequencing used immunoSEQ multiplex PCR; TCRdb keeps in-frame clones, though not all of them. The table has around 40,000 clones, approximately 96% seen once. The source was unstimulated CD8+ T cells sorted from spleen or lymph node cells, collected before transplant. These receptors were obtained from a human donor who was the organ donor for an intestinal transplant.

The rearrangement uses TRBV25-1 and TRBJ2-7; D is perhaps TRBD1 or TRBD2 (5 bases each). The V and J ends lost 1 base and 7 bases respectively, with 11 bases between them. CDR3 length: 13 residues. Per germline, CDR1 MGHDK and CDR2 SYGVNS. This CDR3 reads CASSEWDLGEQYF. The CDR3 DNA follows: TGTGCCAGCAGTGAATGGGACCTCGGGGAGCAGTACTTC.

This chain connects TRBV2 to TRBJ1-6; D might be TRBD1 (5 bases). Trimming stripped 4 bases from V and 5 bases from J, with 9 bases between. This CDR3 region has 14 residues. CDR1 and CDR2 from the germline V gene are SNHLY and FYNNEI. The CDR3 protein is CASSGGEDNSPLHF. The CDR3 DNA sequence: TGTGCCAGCAGTGGGGGGGAAGATAATTCACCCCTCCACTTT.

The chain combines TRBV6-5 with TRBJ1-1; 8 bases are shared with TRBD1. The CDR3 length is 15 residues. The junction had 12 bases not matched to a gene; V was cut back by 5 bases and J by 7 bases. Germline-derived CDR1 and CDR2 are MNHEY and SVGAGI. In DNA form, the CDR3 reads TGTGCCAGCAGTCCCCTGACAGGGGCCTTGTATGAAGCTTTCTTT. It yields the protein CASSPLTGALYEAFF.

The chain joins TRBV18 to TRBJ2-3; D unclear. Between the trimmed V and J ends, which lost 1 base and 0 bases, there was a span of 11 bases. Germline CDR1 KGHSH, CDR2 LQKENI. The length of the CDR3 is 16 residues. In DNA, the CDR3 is TGTGCCAGCTCACCACTAGACCAAACTAGCACAGATACGCAGTATTTT. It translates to CASSPLDQTSTDTQYF.

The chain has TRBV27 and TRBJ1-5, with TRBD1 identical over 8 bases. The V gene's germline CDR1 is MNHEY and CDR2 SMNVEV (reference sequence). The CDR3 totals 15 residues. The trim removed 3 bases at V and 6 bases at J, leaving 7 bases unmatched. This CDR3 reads CASSLGQGASQPQHF. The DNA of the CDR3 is TGTGCCAGCAGTTTGGGGCAGGGGGCAAGTCAGCCCCAGCATTTT.

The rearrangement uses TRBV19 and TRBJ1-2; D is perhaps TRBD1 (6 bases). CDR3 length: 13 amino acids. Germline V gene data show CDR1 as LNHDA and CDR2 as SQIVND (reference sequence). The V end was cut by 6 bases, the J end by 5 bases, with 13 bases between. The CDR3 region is CASRLTGSYGYTF. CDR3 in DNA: TGTGCCAGTAGGTTGACAGGCTCATATGGCTACACCTTC. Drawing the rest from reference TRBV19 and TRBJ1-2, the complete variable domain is DGGITQSPKYLFRKEGQNVTLSCEQNLNHDAMYWYRQDPGQGLRLIYYSQIVNDFQKGDIAEGYSVSREKKESFPLTVTSAQKNPTAFYLCASRLTGSYGYTFGSGTRLTVV.

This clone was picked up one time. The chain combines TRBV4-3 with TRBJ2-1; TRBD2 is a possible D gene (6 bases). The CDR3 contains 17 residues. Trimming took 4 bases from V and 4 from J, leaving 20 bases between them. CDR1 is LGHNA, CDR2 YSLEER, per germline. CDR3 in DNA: TGCGCCAGCAGCCTGACCAGGGTACGGGGGAGATACAATGAGCAGTTCTTC. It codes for CASSLTRVRGRYNEQFF.

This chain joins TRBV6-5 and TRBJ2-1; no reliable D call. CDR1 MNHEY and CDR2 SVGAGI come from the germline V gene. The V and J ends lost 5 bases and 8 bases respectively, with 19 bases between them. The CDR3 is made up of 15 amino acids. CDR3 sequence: CASSPTPRSNYEQFF. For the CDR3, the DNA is TGTGCCAGCAGTCCGACTCCTCGGAGCAATTATGAGCAGTTCTTC.